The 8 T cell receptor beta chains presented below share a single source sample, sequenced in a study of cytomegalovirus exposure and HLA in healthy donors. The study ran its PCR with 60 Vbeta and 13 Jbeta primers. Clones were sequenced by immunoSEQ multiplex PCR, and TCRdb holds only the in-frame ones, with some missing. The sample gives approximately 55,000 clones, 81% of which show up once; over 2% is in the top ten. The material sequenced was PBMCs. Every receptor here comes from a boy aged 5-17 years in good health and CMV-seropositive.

In nucleotides, the CDR3 is TGTGCCAGCAGCATCCTCGGGGAGACCCAGTACTTC. It is translated as CASSILGETQYF. The rearrangement joins TRBV7-9 to TRBJ2-5; D is unresolved. V dropped 5 bases and J dropped 5 bases, with 9 bases sitting between them. CDR1 is SEHNR, CDR2 FQNEAQ, per germline (reference sequence). The CDR3 totals 12 residues.

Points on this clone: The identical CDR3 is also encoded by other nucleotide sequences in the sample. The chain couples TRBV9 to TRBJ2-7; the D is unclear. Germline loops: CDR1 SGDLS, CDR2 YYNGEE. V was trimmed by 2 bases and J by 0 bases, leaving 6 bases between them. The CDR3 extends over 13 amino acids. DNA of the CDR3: TGTGCCAGCAGCGTTGACAACTCCTACGAGCAGTACTTC. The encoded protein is CASSVDNSYEQYF.

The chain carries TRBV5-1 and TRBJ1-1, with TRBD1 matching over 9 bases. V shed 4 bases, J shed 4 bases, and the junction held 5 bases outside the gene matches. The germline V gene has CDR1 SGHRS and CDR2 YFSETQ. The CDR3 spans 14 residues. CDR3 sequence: CASSRTGGLTEAFF. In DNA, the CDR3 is TGCGCCAGCAGCCGCACAGGGGGCCTCACTGAAGCTTTCTTT.

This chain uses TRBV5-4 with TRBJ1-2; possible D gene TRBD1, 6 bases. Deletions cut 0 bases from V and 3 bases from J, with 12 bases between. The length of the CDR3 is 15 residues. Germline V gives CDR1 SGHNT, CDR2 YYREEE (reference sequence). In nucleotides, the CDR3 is TGTGCCAGCAGCTTGGCCACAGGGACCTACTATGGCTACACCTTC. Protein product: CASSLATGTYYGYTF.

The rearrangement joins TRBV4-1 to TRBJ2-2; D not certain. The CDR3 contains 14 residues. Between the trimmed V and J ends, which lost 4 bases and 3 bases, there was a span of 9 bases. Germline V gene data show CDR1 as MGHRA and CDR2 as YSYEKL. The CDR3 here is CASSRLKDTGELFF. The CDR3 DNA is TGCGCCAGCAGCCGTCTAAAAGACACCGGGGAGCTGTTTTTT.

The CDR3 here is CASSYQGATTDTQYF. CDR3 nucleotide sequence: TGTGCCAGCAGTTACCAGGGGGCCACTACAGATACGCAGTATTTT. The gene calls are TRBV6-6 and TRBJ2-3, with 8 nucleotides matching TRBD1. With 2 bases clipped from V and 3 bases from J, the junction kept 4 bases outside the gene matches. Looked up from germline, CDR1 is MNHNY and CDR2 is SVGAGI (reference sequence). The CDR3 sequence is 15 residues long.

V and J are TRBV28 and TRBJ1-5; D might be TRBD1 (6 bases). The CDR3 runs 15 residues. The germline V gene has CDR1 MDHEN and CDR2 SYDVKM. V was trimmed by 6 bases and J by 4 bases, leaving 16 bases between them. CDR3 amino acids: CASSLNRVRNQPQHF. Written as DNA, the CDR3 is TGTGCCAGCAGCTTAAACAGGGTAAGAAATCAGCCCCAGCATTTT.

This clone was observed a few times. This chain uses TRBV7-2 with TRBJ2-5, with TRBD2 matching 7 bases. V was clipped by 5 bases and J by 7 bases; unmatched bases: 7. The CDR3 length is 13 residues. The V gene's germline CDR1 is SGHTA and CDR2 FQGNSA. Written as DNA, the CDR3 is TGTGCCAGCAGCGGCAGCGGGGAGAGGACCCAGTACTTC. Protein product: CASSGSGERTQYF.